This T cell receptor beta chain comes out of a study of T-cell reconstitution after alpha-beta-depleted transplantation in children. Germline CDR1 and CDR2: MNHEY and SVGAGI. V lost 2 bases to trimming and J lost 0 bases, with 8 bases between them. This CDR3 region has 14 residues. For TCRbeta, the library was prepared with unique molecular identifiers. MiXCR was run by TCRdb on the PCR reads, yielding one entry per CDR3 protein. The data contain 150,000 to 250,000 distinct CDR3 sequences, approximately 15% of them seen just once; the ten biggest clones take up roughly 13%. The specimen was PBMCs from the stem cell graft donor, collected from the stem cell graft. The chain carries TRBV6-5 and TRBJ2-7; no firm D call. This sequence was found in a human donor who donated a stem cell graft to a child with acute lymphoblastic leukemia. CDR3 DNA sequence: TGTGCCAGCAGTTACGATCCAAGCTCCTACGAGCAGTACTTC. This encodes CASSYDPSSYEQYF.